Following are 32 T cell receptor beta chains from one sample sequenced in a study of chemoradiotherapy in HPV16-positive cancers. Assay used: immunoSEQ multiplex PCR; TCRdb lists only in-frame clones, some missing. This table holds approximately 34,000 clones, 89% found once. The specimen was blood, collected from a patient who underwent chemoradiotherapy. These receptors all stem from a human donor with HPV-associated anogenital cancer.

J is TRBJ2-7 and V is TRBV6-5, with D possibly being TRBD1 (6 bases). This CDR3 has 14 residues. CDR1 and CDR2 from the germline V gene are MNHEY and SVGAGI. Trimming pared 7 bases from V and 2 bases from J, leaving 15 bases between. This CDR3 reads CASTPTNRAYEQYF. The CDR3 nucleotides are TGTGCCAGCACTCCCACCAACAGGGCCTACGAGCAGTACTTC.

This clone has just one count. The rearrangement links TRBV7-2 to TRBJ2-7; 9 bases map to TRBD1. The germline V gene encodes CDR1 SGHTA and CDR2 FQGNSA. This CDR3 contains 14 residues. J was trimmed by 2 bases and V by 4 bases; bases with no gene match: 3. CDR3 nucleotide sequence: TGTGCCAGCAGCTCCGGACAGGGGCCCTACGAGCAGTACTTC. Protein sequence: CASSSGQGPYEQYF.

The CDR3 DNA is TGTGCCAGCAGTTACGGGACAGCACGCTCCTACGAGCAGTACTTC. Translating gives CASSYGTARSYEQYF. V and J are TRBV6-5 and TRBJ2-7; 7 positions agree with TRBD1. Trimming took 2 bases from V and 0 from J; bases not matched to a gene: 4. Germline assignment: CDR1 MNHEY and CDR2 SVGAGI. The CDR3 loop spans 15 amino acids.

The genes are TRBV7-9 and TRBJ2-7; 10 nucleotides line up with TRBD2. Germline trimming cut 5 bases from V and 1 base from J; bases unmatched to any gene: 5. This CDR3 comprises 15 residues. The germline V gene encodes CDR1 SEHNR and CDR2 FQNEAQ (reference sequence). Here the CDR3 reads CASSRSGGQSYEQYF. The CDR3 DNA reads as TGTGCCAGCAGCCGTAGCGGGGGGCAATCCTACGAGCAGTACTTC.

This rearrangement joins TRBV7-3 to TRBJ2-7; D remains ambiguous. The V and J ends lost 6 bases and 6 bases respectively, with 15 bases between them. Germline CDR1 SGHTA, CDR2 FQGTGA. CDR3 size: 13 residues. The CDR3 loop reads CASSSTRFGEQYF. In DNA form, the CDR3 reads TGTGCCAGCAGTTCCACTCGTTTCGGCGAGCAGTACTTC.

The rearrangement uses TRBV6-1 and TRBJ2-5; D remains unclear. The V end lost 6 bases, the J end lost 3 bases, and 2 bases lay between the germline ends. The CDR3 consists of 10 residues. Germline-derived CDR1 and CDR2 are MNHNS and SASEGT. This CDR3 reads CASRKETQYF. In DNA form, the CDR3 reads TGTGCCAGCAGGAAAGAGACCCAGTACTTC.

V is TRBV4-2 and J is TRBJ1-1; no clear D gene. The CDR3 consists of 15 residues. Germline values: CDR1 LGHNA, CDR2 YNFKEQ. V was pared by 6 bases and J by 5 bases, with 19 bases between. The CDR3 bases are TGTGCCAGCAGTCGAAATGGAGGCGATTCAACTGAAGCTTTCTTT. This translates into CASSRNGGDSTEAFF.

This clone is large in the sample. V and J are TRBV4-3 and TRBJ2-7; unclear D gene. Germline V gene data show CDR1 as LGHNA and CDR2 as YSLEER. The CDR3 is 15 residues long. Deletions cut 0 bases from V and 2 bases from J, with 11 bases between. The CDR3 spells CASSQEASLTYEQYF. CDR3 nucleotides: TGCGCCAGCAGCCAAGAGGCGTCCCTCACCTACGAGCAGTACTTC.

The CDR3 loop is CASIGTGNGYTF. In nucleotides, the CDR3 is TGTGCCAGTATAGGGACAGGGAATGGCTACACCTTC. The chain combines TRBV19 with TRBJ1-2; 9 positions match TRBD1. The CDR3 covers 12 residues. V was pared by 7 bases and J by 6 bases, with 3 bases of the junction left unmatched. Germline CDR1 reads LNHDA; CDR2 reads SQIVND (reference sequence).

The genes are TRBV6-1 and TRBJ1-1; possibly TRBD1 for D (6 bases). In germline, CDR1 is MNHNS, CDR2 SASEGT. The CDR3 spans 15 residues. V was trimmed by 0 bases and J by 5 bases, leaving 13 bases between them. Written as DNA, the CDR3 is TGTGCCAGCAGTGAAGCCACAGGGCTCTGGACTGAAGCTTTCTTT. It specifies CASSEATGLWTEAFF.

This clone showed up just once. The V and J genes are TRBV5-4 and TRBJ1-6; D is uncertain. V shed 1 base and J shed 3 bases, with 8 bases lying between them. The CDR3 loop spans 15 amino acids. The germline CDR1 and CDR2 sequences are SGHNT and YYREEE (reference sequence). CDR3 in DNA: TGTGCCAGCAGCTTGAATCCGAACTATAATTCACCCCTCCACTTT. Protein: CASSLNPNYNSPLHF.

The chain is built from TRBV29-1 and TRBJ2-7, with D perhaps TRBD1 or TRBD2 (6 bases each). The V gene's germline CDR1 is SQVTM and CDR2 ANQGSEA. The CDR3 is 13 residues long. V lost 6 bases, J lost 2 bases, and 14 bases lay in between. The DNA for the CDR3 is TGCAGCGTCAGGGGAGGACCGACCTACGAGCAGTACTTC. The encoded protein is CSVRGGPTYEQYF.

The chain combines TRBV9 with TRBJ2-1; 14 nucleotides match TRBD2. Germline V gene lookup returns CDR1 SGDLS and CDR2 YYNGEE. V was clipped by 4 bases and J by 6 bases; unmatched bases: 18. The CDR3 is 20 amino acids. DNA of the CDR3: TGTGCCAGCAGCTCGTTTTCCGGGACTAGCGGGAGTAGTTCGTCCAATGAGCAGTTCTTC. As protein: CASSSFSGTSGSSSSNEQFF.

In this sample, this clone turned up once. V usage is TRBV30 and J usage is TRBJ2-5; maybe TRBD2 (6 bases). CDR3 length equals 14 residues. CDR1 GTSNPN and CDR2 SVGIG come from the germline V gene (reference sequence). V was clipped by 0 bases and J by 2 bases, with 10 bases between them. The CDR3 here is CAWSVGGSQETQYF. The CDR3 region has the DNA TGTGCCTGGAGTGTTGGAGGGAGTCAAGAGACCCAGTACTTC.

The chain links TRBV5-5 to TRBJ1-1; 7 bases fit TRBD1. The CDR3 spans 15 residues. V was pared by 3 bases and J by 1 base, with 6 bases of the junction left unmatched. CDR1 is SGHKS, CDR2 YYEKEE, per germline (reference sequence). The CDR3 nucleotides read TGTGCCAGCAGCTCGCCTCAGGGGGGGAACACTGAAGCTTTCTTT. Residues: CASSSPQGGNTEAFF. The variable domain in full, completed from reference TRBV5-5 and TRBJ1-1, reads DAGVTQSPTHLIKTRGQQVTLRCSPISGHKSVSWYQQVLGQGPQFIFQYYEKEERGRGNFPDRFSARQFPNYSSELNVNALLLGDSALYLCASSSPQGGNTEAFFGQGTRLTVV.

The chain recombines TRBV6-6 with TRBJ2-7; 7 bases are a match to TRBD1. Losses at the gene ends were 4 bases for V and 0 bases for J; bases not matched to a gene: 9. Germline CDR1 is MNHNY and CDR2 is SVGAGI (reference sequence). The CDR3 sequence is 16 residues long. The CDR3 DNA reads TGTGCCAGCAGTTTTGACAGGGTGGGAAGCTCCTACGAGCAGTACTTC. Its translation: CASSFDRVGSSYEQYF.

V is TRBV7-6 and J is TRBJ2-7; weak D call: TRBD1 (6 bases). V lost 1 base and J 0 bases, leaving 13 bases between the germline ends. Germline loops: CDR1 SGHVS, CDR2 FNYEAQ. The CDR3 totals 16 residues. The CDR3 coding sequence is TGTGCCAGCAGCTTAGGGGGGCGTTCGGGCTCCTACGAGCAGTACTTC. Amino acid sequence: CASSLGGRSGSYEQYF. The full variable domain, with the rest looked up from reference TRBV7-6 and TRBJ2-7, is GAGVSQSPRYKVTKRGQDVALRCDPISGHVSLYWYRQALGQGPEFLTYFNYEAQQDKSGLPNDRFSAERPEGSISTLTIQRTEQRDSAMYRCASSLGGRSGSYEQYFGPGTRLTVT.

The V call is TRBV7-2, the J call TRBJ2-1, with D possibly matching TRBD2 (5 bases). V dropped 1 base and J dropped 2 bases, with 12 bases sitting between them. The CDR3 length is 16 residues. CDR1 SGHTA and CDR2 FQGNSA come from the germline V gene. The CDR3 loop reads CASSLGGDHAYNEQFF. As DNA, the CDR3 is TGTGCCAGCAGCTTAGGGGGAGACCATGCCTACAATGAGCAGTTCTTC.

V is TRBV7-2 and J is TRBJ2-1; maybe TRBD2 (6 bases). Germline V CDR1 and CDR2: SGHTA, FQGNSA. The ends were cut back, 1 base at V and 7 bases at J, with 17 bases in the middle. This CDR3 spans 16 amino acids. The CDR3 DNA follows: TGTGCCAGCAGCTTAGAGCGGACTACCCCCTTGAATGAGCAGTTCTTC. Translation gives CASSLERTTPLNEQFF.

CDR3 in DNA: TGTGCCAGCAGGTTAACCGGGACACCTGGAAACACCATATATTTT. It yields the protein CASRLTGTPGNTIYF. This chain links TRBV6-5 with TRBJ1-3, with D tentatively TRBD1 (6 bases). Germline V gene data show CDR1 as MNHEY and CDR2 as SVGAGI. V gave up 6 bases and J gave up 2 bases, with 14 bases separating them. There are 15 residues in the CDR3.

The J gene is TRBJ2-2, the V gene TRBV15; D is unclear. Between the trimmed V and J ends, which lost 1 base and 0 bases, there was a span of 9 bases. The CDR3 covers 16 residues. From germline, CDR1 is LNHNV and CDR2 YYDKDF (reference sequence). CDR3 nucleotide sequence: TGTGCCACCAGCAGAGCAATGGGCGCGAACACCGGGGAGCTGTTTTTT. Its translation is CATSRAMGANTGELFF.

The V call is TRBV2, the J call TRBJ2-5; TRBD2 agrees at 11 bases. V dropped 7 bases and J dropped 5; count of bases not matched to a gene: 9. Germline lookup yields CDR1 SNHLY and CDR2 FYNNEI. The CDR3 is 15 amino acids. The CDR3 bases are TGTGCCAGCAAACTAGCGGGAGTGGCGCGGGAGACCCAGTACTTC. Translated: CASKLAGVARETQYF.

The chain couples TRBV5-6 to TRBJ1-2; 8 positions match TRBD1. The CDR3 length is 13 residues. CDR1 and CDR2 (germline): SGHDT, YYEEEE. V shed 6 bases and J 6 bases; nucleotides not matched to a gene: 7. The CDR3: CASTPLTGDGYTF. The CDR3 DNA reads TGTGCCAGCACTCCCCTGACAGGGGATGGCTACACCTTC.

This chain joins TRBV9 and TRBJ1-1; no clear D gene. Germline V gene data show CDR1 as SGDLS and CDR2 as YYNGEE. The CDR3 sequence is 13 residues long. The V end lost 1 base, the J end lost 3 bases, and 7 bases lay between the germline ends. CDR3: CASSVSGHTEAFF. CDR3 coding DNA: TGTGCCAGCAGCGTAAGTGGGCACACTGAAGCTTTCTTT. The variable domain in full, completed from reference TRBV9 and TRBJ1-1, reads DSGVTQTPKHLITATGQRVTLRCSPRSGDLSVYWYQQSLDQGLQFLIQYYNGEERAKGNILERFSAQQFPDLHSELNLSSLELGDSALYFCASSVSGHTEAFFGQGTRLTVV.

The V gene is TRBV4-2, the J gene TRBJ1-2, with 9 nucleotides matching TRBD1. V shed 3 bases, J shed 7 bases, and the junction held 0 bases outside the gene matches. CDR3 length: 12 amino acids. Germline V gives CDR1 LGHNA, CDR2 YNFKEQ. In nucleotides, the CDR3 is TGTGCCAGCAGCCAGGACAGGGGTGGCTACACCTTC. Translated: CASSQDRGGYTF.

This chain connects TRBV6-6 to TRBJ1-2, with 8 nucleotides matching TRBD1. There are 12 residues in the CDR3. Germline CDR1 MNHNY, CDR2 SVGAGI (reference sequence). V lost 6 bases and J lost 3; bases outside the gene matches: 0. In nucleotides, the CDR3 is TGTGCCAGCAGACAGGGGGACTATGGCTACACCTTC. It specifies CASRQGDYGYTF.

The chain uses TRBV7-8 and TRBJ2-7; D is undetermined. Germline loops: CDR1 SGHVS, CDR2 FQNEAQ. The CDR3 spans 14 residues. Trimming left V 0 bases short and J 6 bases short, with 12 bases between. CDR3 in amino acids: CASSLAVSGSEQYF. The CDR3 DNA sequence: TGTGCCAGCAGCTTAGCCGTGAGTGGCAGCGAGCAGTACTTC.

The rearrangement joins TRBV5-1 to TRBJ2-2, with TRBD2 matching 11 bases. CDR3 length equals 16 residues. The germline gives CDR1 SGHRS, CDR2 YFSETQ. After removal of 2 bases from V and 1 base from J, the junction contained 1 base not matched to a gene. This chain's CDR3 is CASSFTSGGNTGELFF. The DNA for the CDR3 is TGCGCCAGCAGCTTTACTAGCGGGGGGAACACCGGGGAGCTGTTTTTT.

The chain joins TRBV29-1 to TRBJ2-3; no clear D gene. Trimming removed 7 bases from V and 2 bases from J, with 7 bases in between. This CDR3 is 11 amino acids long. Germline V gene lookup returns CDR1 SQVTM and CDR2 ANQGSEA. DNA of the CDR3: TGCAGCGGACGAATCACAGATACGCAGTATTTT. This encodes CSGRITDTQYF.

This clone was counted a few times. The V gene is TRBV4-1, the J gene TRBJ2-1; D may correspond to TRBD1 or TRBD2 (5 bases each). CDR3 length: 16 residues. Trimming removed 4 bases from V and 3 bases from J, with 16 bases in between. Germline lookup yields CDR1 MGHRA and CDR2 YSYEKL. In nucleotides, the CDR3 is TGCGCCAGCAGCCTGGGGGTGGGGAGCTTCTACAATGAGCAGTTCTTC. Protein sequence: CASSLGVGSFYNEQFF.

The genes are TRBV11-2 and TRBJ2-7; the match to TRBD1 covers 8 bases. Trimming removed 5 bases from V and 2 bases from J; junction bases left unmatched: 5. The CDR3 is made up of 14 amino acids. Germline V gene lookup returns CDR1 SGHAT and CDR2 FQNNGV. CDR3 coding DNA: TGTGCCAGCAGCCCACAGGGGGTGGCCTACGAGCAGTACTTC. Translation: CASSPQGVAYEQYF. The entire variable domain, with the rest obtained from reference TRBV11-2 and TRBJ2-7, is as follows: EAGVAQSPRYKIIEKRQSVAFWCNPISGHATLYWYQQILGQGPKLLIQFQNNGVVDDSQLPKDRFSAERLKGVDSTLKIQPAKLEDSAVYLCASSPQGVAYEQYFGPGTRLTVT.

The rearrangement joins TRBV5-1 to TRBJ1-5, with D maybe TRBD1 (5 bases). V was clipped by 0 bases and J by 2 bases, with 9 bases between them. This CDR3 region has 15 residues. Germline V gives CDR1 SGHRS, CDR2 YFSETQ. CDR3 sequence reads: CASSLGDLGNQPQHF. The CDR3 nucleotides read TGCGCCAGCAGCTTGGGGGACCTTGGCAATCAGCCCCAGCATTTT.